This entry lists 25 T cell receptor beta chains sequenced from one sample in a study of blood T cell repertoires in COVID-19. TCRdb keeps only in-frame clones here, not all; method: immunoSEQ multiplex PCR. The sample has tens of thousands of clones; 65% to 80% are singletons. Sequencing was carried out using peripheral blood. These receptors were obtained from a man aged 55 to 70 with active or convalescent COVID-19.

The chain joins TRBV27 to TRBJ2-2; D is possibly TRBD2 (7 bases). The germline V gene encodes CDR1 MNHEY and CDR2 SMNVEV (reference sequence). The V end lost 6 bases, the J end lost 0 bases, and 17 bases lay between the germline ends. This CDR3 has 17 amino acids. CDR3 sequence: CASRPLGGGTNTGELFF. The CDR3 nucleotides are TGTGCCAGCAGGCCCTTAGGGGGGGGAACGAACACCGGGGAGCTGTTTTTT.

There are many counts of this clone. The DNA for the CDR3 is TGTGCCAGCAGTGAACAGGGACACCAGCCCCAGCATTTT. It specifies CASSEQGHQPQHF. V gene TRBV6-1 combines with J gene TRBJ1-5; TRBD1 is a possible D gene (6 bases). V shed 2 bases and J shed 7 bases, with 9 bases lying between them. Germline V CDR1 and CDR2: MNHNS, SASEGT. CDR3 length: 13 residues.

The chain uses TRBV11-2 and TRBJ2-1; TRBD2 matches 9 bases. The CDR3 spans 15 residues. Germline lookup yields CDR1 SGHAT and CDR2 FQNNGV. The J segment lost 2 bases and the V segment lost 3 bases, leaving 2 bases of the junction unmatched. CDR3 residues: CASSLGGGAYNEQFF. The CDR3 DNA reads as TGTGCCAGCAGCTTGGGCGGGGGGGCCTACAATGAGCAGTTCTTC.

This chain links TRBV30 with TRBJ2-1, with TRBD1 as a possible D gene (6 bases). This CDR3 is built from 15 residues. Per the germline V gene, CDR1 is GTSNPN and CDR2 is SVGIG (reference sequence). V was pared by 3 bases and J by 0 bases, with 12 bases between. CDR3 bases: TGTGCCTGGAGCACAGGGTCCAGCTCCTACAATGAGCAGTTCTTC. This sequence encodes CAWSTGSSSYNEQFF.

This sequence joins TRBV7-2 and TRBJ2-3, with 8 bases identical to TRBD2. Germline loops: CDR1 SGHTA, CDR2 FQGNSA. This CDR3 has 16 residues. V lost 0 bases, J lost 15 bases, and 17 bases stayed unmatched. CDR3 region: CASSLASMGSGGLLYF. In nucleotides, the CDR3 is TGTGCCAGCAGCTTAGCGTCGATGGGCAGCGGGGGCTTACTATATTTT. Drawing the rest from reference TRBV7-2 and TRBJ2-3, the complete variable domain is GAGVSQSPSNKVTEKGKDVELRCDPISGHTALYWYRQSLGQGLEFLIYFQGNSAPDKSGLPSDRFSAERTGGSVSTLTIQRTQQEDSAVYLCASSLASMGSGGLLYFGPGTRLTVL.

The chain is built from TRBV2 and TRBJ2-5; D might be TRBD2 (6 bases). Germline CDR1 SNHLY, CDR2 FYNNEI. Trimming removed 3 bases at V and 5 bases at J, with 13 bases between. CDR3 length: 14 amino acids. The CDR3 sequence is CASSEERALETQYF. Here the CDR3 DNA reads TGTGCCAGCAGTGAGGAGCGGGCCCTGGAGACCCAGTACTTC.

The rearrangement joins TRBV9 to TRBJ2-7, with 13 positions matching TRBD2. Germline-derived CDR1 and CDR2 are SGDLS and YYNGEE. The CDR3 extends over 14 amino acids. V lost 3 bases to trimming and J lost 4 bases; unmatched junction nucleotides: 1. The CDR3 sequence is CASSGTSGGYEQYF. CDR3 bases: TGTGCCAGCAGCGGGACTAGCGGGGGTTACGAGCAGTACTTC.

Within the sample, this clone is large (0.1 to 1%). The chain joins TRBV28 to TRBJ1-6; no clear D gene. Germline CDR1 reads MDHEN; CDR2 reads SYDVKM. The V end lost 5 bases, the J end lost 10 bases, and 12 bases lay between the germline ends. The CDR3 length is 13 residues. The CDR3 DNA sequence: TGTGCCAGCAGTCGCCGGGGAGGGTCACCCCTCCACTTT. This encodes CASSRRGGSPLHF.

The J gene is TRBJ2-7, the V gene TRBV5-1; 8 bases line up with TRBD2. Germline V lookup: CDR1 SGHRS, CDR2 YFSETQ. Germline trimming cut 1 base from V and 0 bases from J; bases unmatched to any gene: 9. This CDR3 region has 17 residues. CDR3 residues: CASSLHFAGGSSYEQYF. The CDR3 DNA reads TGCGCCAGCAGCTTGCATTTCGCGGGGGGAAGCTCCTACGAGCAGTACTTC.

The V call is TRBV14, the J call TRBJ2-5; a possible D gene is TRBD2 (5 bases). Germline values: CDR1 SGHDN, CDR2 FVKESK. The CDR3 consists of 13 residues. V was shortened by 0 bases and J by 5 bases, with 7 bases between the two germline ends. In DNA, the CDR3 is TGTGCCAGCAGCCAAGAACCGGGGGAGACCCAGTACTTC. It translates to CASSQEPGETQYF.

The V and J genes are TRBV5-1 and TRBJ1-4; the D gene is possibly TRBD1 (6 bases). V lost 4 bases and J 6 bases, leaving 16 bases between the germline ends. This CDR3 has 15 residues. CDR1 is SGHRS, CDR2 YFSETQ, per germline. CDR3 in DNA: TGCGCCAGCAGCCCTGGGGCAGGGGCGTATGAAAAACTGTTTTTT. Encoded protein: CASSPGAGAYEKLFF.

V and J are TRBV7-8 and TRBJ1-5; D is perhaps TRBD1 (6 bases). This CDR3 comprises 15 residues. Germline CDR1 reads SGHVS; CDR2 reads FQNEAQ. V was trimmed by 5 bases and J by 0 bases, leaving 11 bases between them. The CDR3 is CASSGYRDSNQPQHF. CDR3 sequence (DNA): TGTGCCAGCAGCGGATACAGGGATAGCAATCAGCCCCAGCATTTT.

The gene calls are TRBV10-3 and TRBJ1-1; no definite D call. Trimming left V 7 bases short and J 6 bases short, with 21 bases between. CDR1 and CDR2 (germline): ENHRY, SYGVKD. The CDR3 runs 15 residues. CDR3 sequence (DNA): TGTGCCATCAAACCCACAACAGTTATACATTCTGAAGCTTTCTTT. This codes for CAIKPTTVIHSEAFF.

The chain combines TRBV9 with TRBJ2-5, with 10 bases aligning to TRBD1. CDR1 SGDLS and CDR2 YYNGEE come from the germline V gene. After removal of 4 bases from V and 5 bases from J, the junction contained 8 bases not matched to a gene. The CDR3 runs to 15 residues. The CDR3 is CASSNPGQGSETQYF. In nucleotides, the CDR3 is TGTGCCAGCAGCAACCCGGGACAGGGGTCGGAGACCCAGTACTTC.

The CDR3 DNA reads TGTGCCAGCAGCTTCAGGGCTAACTACGAGCAGTACTTC. Translating gives CASSFRANYEQYF. V usage is TRBV7-6 and J usage is TRBJ2-7, with D perhaps TRBD1 (5 bases). The germline V gene encodes CDR1 SGHVS and CDR2 FNYEAQ. The V end lost 3 bases, the J end lost 3 bases, and 9 bases lay between the germline ends. The CDR3 has 13 amino acids. Full variable domain (missing parts from reference TRBV7-6 and TRBJ2-7): GAGVSQSPRYKVTKRGQDVALRCDPISGHVSLYWYRQALGQGPEFLTYFNYEAQQDKSGLPNDRFSAERPEGSISTLTIQRTEQRDSAMYRCASSFRANYEQYFGPGTRLTVT.

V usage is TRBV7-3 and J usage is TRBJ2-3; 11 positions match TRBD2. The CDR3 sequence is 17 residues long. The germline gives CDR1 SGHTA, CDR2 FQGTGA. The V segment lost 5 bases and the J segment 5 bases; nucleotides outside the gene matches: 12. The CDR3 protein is CASSQNPLAGGQDTQYF. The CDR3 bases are TGTGCCAGCAGCCAAAATCCCCTAGCGGGGGGCCAAGATACGCAGTATTTT.

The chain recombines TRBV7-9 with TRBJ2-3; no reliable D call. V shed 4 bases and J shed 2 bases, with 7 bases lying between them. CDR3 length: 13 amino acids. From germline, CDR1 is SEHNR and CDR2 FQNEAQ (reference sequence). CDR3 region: CASSSVHTDTQYF. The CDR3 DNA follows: TGTGCCAGCAGCTCAGTACACACAGATACGCAGTATTTT.

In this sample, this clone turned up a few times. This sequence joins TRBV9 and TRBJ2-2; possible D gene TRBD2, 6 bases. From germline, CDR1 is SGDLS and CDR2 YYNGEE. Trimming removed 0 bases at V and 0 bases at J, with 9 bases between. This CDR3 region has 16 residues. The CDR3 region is CASSVELAPNTGELFF. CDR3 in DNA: TGTGCCAGCAGCGTAGAGCTAGCGCCGAACACCGGGGAGCTGTTTTTT.

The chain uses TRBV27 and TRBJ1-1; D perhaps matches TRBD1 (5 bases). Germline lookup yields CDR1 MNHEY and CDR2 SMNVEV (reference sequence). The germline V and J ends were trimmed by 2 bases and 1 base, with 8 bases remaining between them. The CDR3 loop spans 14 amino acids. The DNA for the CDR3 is TGTGCCAGCAGTTTACCAGGGTCGAACACTGAAGCTTTCTTT. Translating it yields CASSLPGSNTEAFF.

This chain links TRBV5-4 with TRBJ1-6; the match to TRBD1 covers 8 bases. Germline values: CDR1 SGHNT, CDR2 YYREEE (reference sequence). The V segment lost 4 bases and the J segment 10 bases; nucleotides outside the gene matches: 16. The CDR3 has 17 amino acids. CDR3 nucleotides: TGTGCCAGCAGCGACGGGAGGCGGACAGGGCTAGGGTCACCCCTCCACTTT. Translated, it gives CASSDGRRTGLGSPLHF.

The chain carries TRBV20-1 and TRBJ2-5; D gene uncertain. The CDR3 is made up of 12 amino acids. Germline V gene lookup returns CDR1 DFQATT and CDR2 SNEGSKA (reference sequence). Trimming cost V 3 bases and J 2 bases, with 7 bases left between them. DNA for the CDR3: TGCAGTGCTAGTGTGGCTCAAGAGACCCAGTACTTC. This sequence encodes CSASVAQETQYF.

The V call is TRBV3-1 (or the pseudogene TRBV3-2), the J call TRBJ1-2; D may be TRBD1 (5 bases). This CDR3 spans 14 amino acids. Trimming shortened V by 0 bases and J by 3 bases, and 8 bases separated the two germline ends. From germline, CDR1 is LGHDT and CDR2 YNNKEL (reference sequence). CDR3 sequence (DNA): TGTGCCAGCAGCCAAGATCAGGGCTACTATGGCTACACCTTC. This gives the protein CASSQDQGYYGYTF.

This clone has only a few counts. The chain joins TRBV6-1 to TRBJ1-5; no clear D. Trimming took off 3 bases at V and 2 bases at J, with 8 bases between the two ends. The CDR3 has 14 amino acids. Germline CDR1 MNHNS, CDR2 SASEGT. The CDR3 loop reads CASSDQSGNQPQHF. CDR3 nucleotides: TGTGCCAGCAGTGATCAAAGCGGCAATCAGCCCCAGCATTTT.

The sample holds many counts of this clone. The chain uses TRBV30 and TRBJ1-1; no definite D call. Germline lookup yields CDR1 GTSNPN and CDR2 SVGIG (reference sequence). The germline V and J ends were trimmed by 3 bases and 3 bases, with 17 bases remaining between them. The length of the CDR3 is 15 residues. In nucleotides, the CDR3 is TGTGCCTGGAGCCCCCCCATAGTGCCGGACACTGAAGCTTTCTTT. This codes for CAWSPPIVPDTEAFF.

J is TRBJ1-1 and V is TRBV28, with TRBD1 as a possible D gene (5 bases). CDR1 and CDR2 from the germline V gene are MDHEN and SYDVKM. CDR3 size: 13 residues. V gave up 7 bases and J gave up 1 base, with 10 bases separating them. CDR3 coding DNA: TGTGCCAGCAACGTAGGGGAGAACACTGAAGCTTTCTTT. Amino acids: CASNVGENTEAFF.